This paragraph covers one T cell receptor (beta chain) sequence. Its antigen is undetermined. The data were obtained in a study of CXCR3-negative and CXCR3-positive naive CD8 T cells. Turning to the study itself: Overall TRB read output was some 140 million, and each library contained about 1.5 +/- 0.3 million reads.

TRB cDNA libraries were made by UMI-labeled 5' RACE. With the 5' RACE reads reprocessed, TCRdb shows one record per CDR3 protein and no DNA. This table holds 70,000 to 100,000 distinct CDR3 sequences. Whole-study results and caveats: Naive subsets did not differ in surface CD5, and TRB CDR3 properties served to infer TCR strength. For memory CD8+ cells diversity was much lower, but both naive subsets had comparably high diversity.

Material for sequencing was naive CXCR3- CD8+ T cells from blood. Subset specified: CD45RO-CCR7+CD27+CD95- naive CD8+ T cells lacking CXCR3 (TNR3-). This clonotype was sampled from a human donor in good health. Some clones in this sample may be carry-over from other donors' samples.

Here the CDR3 reads CASSSRLAGEANIQYF. V and J are TRBV7-9 and TRBJ2-4; the D call of TRBD2 rests on TCRdb alone, since no DNA is present to check it. The CDR3 runs 16 residues. Germline CDR1 is SEHNR and CDR2 is FQNEAQ (reference sequence).